This TCR beta chain was captured in a study of T cells in localized non-small cell lung cancer. Study results and caveats: Adjacent lung held a median around 58 of the top 100 tumor clones.

This table comes from immunoSEQ multiplex PCR, and its TCRdb copy is limited to in-frame clones, with some not included. The repertoire holds around 30,000 clones, with about nine tenths as singletons. CDR3 length: 14 amino acids. The germline CDR1 and CDR2 sequences are SGHAT and FQNNGV. V was pared by 5 bases and J by 4 bases, with 2 bases of the junction left unmatched. A word on this clone: What it binds is not known. Within the sample, other DNA sequences also encode this same CDR3.

The receptor's source is a man aged 40 to 69 with stage II lung adenocarcinoma. V is TRBV11-2 and J is TRBJ2-2, with 9 bases that match TRBD1. This sample comprised PBMCs, obtained before any cancer treatment. DNA of the CDR3: TGTGCCAGCAGCCTGACAGGGGGCACCGGGGAGCTGTTTTTT. It yields the protein CASSLTGGTGELFF.